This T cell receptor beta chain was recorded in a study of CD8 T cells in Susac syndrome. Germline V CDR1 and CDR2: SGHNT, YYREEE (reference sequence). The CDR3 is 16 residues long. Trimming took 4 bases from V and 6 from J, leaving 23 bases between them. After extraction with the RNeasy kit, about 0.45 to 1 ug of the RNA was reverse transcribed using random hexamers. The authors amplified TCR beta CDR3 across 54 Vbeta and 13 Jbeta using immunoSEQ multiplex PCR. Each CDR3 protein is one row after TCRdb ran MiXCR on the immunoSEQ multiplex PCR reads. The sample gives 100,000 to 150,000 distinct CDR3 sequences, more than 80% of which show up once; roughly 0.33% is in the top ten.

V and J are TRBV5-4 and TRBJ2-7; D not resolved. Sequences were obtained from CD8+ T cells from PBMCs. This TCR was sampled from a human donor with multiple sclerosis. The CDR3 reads CASSHLDDTRASEQYF. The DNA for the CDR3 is TGTGCCAGCAGCCACCTAGACGACACTCGCGCCTCCGAGCAGTACTTC.